This T cell receptor beta chain was retrieved from a study of beta chain features in type 1 diabetes. Broader study findings: Significant though moderate, a shortening of TCRB CDR3s appeared in all four CD4+ subsets of Type 1 diabetes patients. Any HLA type influence on TCRB rearrangement was left unresolved here.

This clone was detected only a few times. Antigen unknown. Germline V gene sequence: CDR1 KGHSH, CDR2 LQKENI. This CDR3 has 16 amino acids. With 2 bases clipped from V and 3 bases from J, the junction kept 0 bases outside the gene matches. CD4+ naive, central memory, regulatory and stem cell-like memory cells were sorted via CD45RO/CCR7/CD25/CD127/CD95/CD27. Investigators reverse transcribed all isolated RNA, so they sequenced expressed TCRB transcripts. Profiling relied on immunoSEQ multiplex PCR, and the TCRdb table lists in-frame clones only, not all of them. The sample has around 140,000 clones; 7.5% to 9.5% are singletons.

The receptor's source is a man in his thirties or forties with type 1 diabetes. The chain uses TRBV18 and TRBJ2-1; 14 bases line up with TRBD2. Specimen: central memory CD4+ T cells from blood. The CDR3 loop reads CASSPGLAGGYNEQFF. Here the CDR3 DNA reads TGTGCCAGCTCACCAGGACTAGCGGGGGGCTACAATGAGCAGTTCTTC.